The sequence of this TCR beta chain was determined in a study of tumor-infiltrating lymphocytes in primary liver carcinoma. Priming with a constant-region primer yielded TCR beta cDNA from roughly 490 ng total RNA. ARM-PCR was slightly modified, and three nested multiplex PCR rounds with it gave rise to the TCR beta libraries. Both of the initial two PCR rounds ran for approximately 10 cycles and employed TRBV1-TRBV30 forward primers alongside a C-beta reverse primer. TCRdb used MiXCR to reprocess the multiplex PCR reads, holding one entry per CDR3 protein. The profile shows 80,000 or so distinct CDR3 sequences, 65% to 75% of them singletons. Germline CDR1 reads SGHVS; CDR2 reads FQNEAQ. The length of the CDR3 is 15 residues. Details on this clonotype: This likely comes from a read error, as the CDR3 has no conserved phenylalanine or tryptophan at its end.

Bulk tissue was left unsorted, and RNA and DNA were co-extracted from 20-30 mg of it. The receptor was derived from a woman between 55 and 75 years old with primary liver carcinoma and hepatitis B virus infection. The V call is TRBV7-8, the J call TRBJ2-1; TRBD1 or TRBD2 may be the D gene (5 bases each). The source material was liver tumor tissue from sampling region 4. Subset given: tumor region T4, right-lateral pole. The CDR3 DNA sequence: TGTGCCAGCAGCATAATCGGGACGGCCTATAATGAGCAGTTCCTC. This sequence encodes CASSIIGTAYNEQFL.